These 24 T cell receptor beta chains share one sample of origin, sequenced in a study of response to subunit inactivated influenza vaccine. From the RT-PCR reads, TCRdb called clonotypes with MiXCR, one entry per CDR3 protein. The sample consists of about 540,000 distinct CDR3 sequences, 20% to 25% of them appearing once. This same sample was also part of a study on T cells expressing NK-cell markers. From that paper: TCR beta libraries carry UMIs added by 5'RACE template switching.

Sequenced material: CD4+ T cells sorted from PBMCs, taken about 11 days after vaccination. The receptor source for this set is a man over 45 who received an inactivated influenza vaccine.

This chain links TRBV20-1 with TRBJ1-6; D may be TRBD1 (6 bases). CDR1 is DFQATT, CDR2 SNEGSKA, per germline (reference sequence). This CDR3 region has 19 residues. Trimming stripped 0 bases from V and 2 bases from J, with 20 bases between. The CDR3 spells CSARDPRDNSRAYNSPLHF. The CDR3 DNA reads TGCAGTGCTAGAGATCCGAGGGACAACTCACGTGCCTATAATTCACCCCTCCACTTT.

This clonotype was recorded at least ten times. V gene TRBV10-3 combines with J gene TRBJ2-1, with 9 positions matching TRBD1. From germline, CDR1 is ENHRY and CDR2 SYGVKD. V dropped 10 bases and J dropped 6; count of bases not matched to a gene: 7. This CDR3 contains 13 residues. The CDR3 loop is CATGRGQGNEQFF. DNA of the CDR3: TGTGCCACCGGCCGGGGACAGGGCAATGAGCAGTTCTTC.

This clonotype came up a few times. The CDR3 region is CASSSRGFGSNEKLFF. The CDR3, as DNA: TGTGCCAGCAGTTCCCGGGGCTTCGGGTCTAATGAAAAACTGTTTTTT. The chain employs TRBV28 and TRBJ1-4; tentatively, D is TRBD1 (5 bases). The CDR3 extends over 16 amino acids. Deletions cut 4 bases from V and 3 bases from J, with 15 bases between. Germline loops: CDR1 MDHEN, CDR2 SYDVKM.

V is TRBV7-9 and J is TRBJ2-7; the D gene is possibly TRBD2 (5 bases). CDR1 and CDR2 (germline): SEHNR, FQNEAQ (reference sequence). This CDR3 is 13 amino acids long. With 8 bases removed from V and 0 bases from J, the gap between germline ends came to 11 bases. CDR3 protein: CASQGLSSYEQYF. In DNA, the CDR3 is TGTGCCAGCCAAGGACTGAGCTCCTACGAGCAGTACTTC. The complete variable domain, with remaining parts taken from reference TRBV7-9 and TRBJ2-7, reads DTGVSQNPRHKITKRGQNVTFRCDPISEHNRLYWYRQTLGQGPEFLTYFQNEAQLEKSRLLSDRFSAERPKGSFSTLEIQRTEQGDSAMYLCASQGLSSYEQYFGPGTRLTVT.

This clonotype was seen ten or more times. The gene calls are TRBV4-3 and TRBJ2-2; unclear D gene. The CDR3 runs 15 residues. V lost 1 base to trimming and J lost 1 base, with 7 bases between them. CDR1 is LGHNA, CDR2 YSLEER, per germline. The CDR3, as DNA: TGCGCCAGCAGCCAAGCCACGGTGAACACCGGGGAGCTGTTTTTT. Translated, it gives CASSQATVNTGELFF.

The chain employs TRBV5-1 and TRBJ2-7, with TRBD1 matching 9 bases. CDR3 length: 15 amino acids. V shed 5 bases, J shed 2 bases, and the junction held 8 bases outside the gene matches. Germline V CDR1 and CDR2: SGHRS, YFSETQ. This CDR3 is CASRAPGQGAYEQYF. Here the CDR3 DNA reads TGCGCCAGCAGGGCACCGGGACAGGGAGCCTACGAGCAGTACTTC.

The rearrangement uses TRBV28 and TRBJ1-6; TRBD1 is a possible D gene (6 bases). Germline CDR1 MDHEN, CDR2 SYDVKM. The CDR3 loop spans 16 amino acids. V lost 5 bases and J 2 bases, leaving 13 bases between the germline ends. The CDR3 region is CASSALGGTYNSPLHF. The CDR3 DNA reads TGTGCCAGCAGTGCACTGGGGGGCACCTATAATTCACCCCTCCACTTT.

The chain is built from TRBV5-1 and TRBJ2-4; TRBD1 matches 9 bases. V shed 6 bases and J 1 base; nucleotides not matched to a gene: 2. CDR1 is SGHRS and CDR2 is YFSETQ in the germline V gene. This CDR3 has 14 amino acids. The CDR3 loop reads CASKQGAAKNIQYF. CDR3 DNA: TGCGCCAGCAAACAGGGGGCGGCCAAAAACATTCAGTACTTC.

The chain has TRBV20-1 and TRBJ1-4, with D uncertain. Deletions cut 2 bases from V and 5 bases from J, with 6 bases between. Germline V gives CDR1 DFQATT, CDR2 SNEGSKA (reference sequence). This CDR3 region has 12 residues. CDR3 in DNA: TGCAGTGCTAGATTGGGGAATGAAAAACTGTTTTTT. Translation gives CSARLGNEKLFF.

J is TRBJ2-2 and V is TRBV4-3; 9 positions agree with TRBD1. With 4 bases clipped from V and 5 bases from J, the junction kept 8 bases outside the gene matches. The CDR3 contains 16 residues. Germline values: CDR1 LGHNA, CDR2 YSLEER. The CDR3 sequence: CASSLGTGPRTGELFF. CDR3 nucleotide sequence: TGCGCCAGCAGCCTTGGGACAGGGCCTAGAACCGGGGAGCTGTTTTTT.

This clonotype has only a few counts. The V call is TRBV7-9, the J call TRBJ2-3; D gene unclear. V was clipped by 5 bases and J by 2 bases, with 8 bases between them. CDR3 length: 13 residues. Germline V gene sequence: CDR1 SEHNR, CDR2 FQNEAQ (reference sequence). This CDR3 is CASSIKDTDTQYF. The CDR3, as DNA: TGTGCCAGCAGCATCAAGGACACAGATACGCAGTATTTT.

The chain combines TRBV3-1 with TRBJ2-2; 14 positions match TRBD2. There are 15 residues in the CDR3. Germline CDR1 is LGHDT and CDR2 is YNNKEL (reference sequence). The J segment lost 7 bases and the V segment lost 4 bases, leaving 2 bases of the junction unmatched. As DNA, the CDR3 is TGTGCCAGCAGCCTCGGGACTAGCGGGAGCGGGGAGCTGTTTTTT. It translates to CASSLGTSGSGELFF.

The CDR3 DNA follows: TGTGCCAGCTCACCAATACATGGGCGCGGCTACGAGCAGTACTTC. Protein sequence: CASSPIHGRGYEQYF. The gene calls are TRBV18 and TRBJ2-7; no clear D gene. There are 15 residues in the CDR3. The V gene lost 2 bases and the J gene lost 3 bases, with 14 bases spanning the gap. Per the germline V gene, CDR1 is KGHSH and CDR2 is LQKENI. Filled out from reference TRBV18 and TRBJ2-7, the complete variable domain reads NAGVMQNPRHLVRRRGQEARLRCSPMKGHSHVYWYRQLPEEGLKFMVYLQKENIIDESGMPKERFSAEFPKEGPSILRIQQVVRGDSAAYFCASSPIHGRGYEQYFGPGTRLTVT.

This clonotype was recorded a few times. The V gene is TRBV4-2, the J gene TRBJ2-5; D is perhaps TRBD1 (5 bases). CDR3 length: 14 amino acids. CDR1 LGHNA and CDR2 YNFKEQ come from the germline V gene. With 2 bases removed from V and 5 bases from J, the gap between germline ends came to 12 bases. The CDR3: CASSQSGIGETQYF. The CDR3 coding sequence is TGTGCCAGCAGCCAATCAGGGATAGGGGAGACCCAGTACTTC.

The rearrangement uses TRBV5-5 and TRBJ2-3, with 13 bases lining up with TRBD2. CDR1 and CDR2 from the germline V gene are SGHKS and YYEKEE (reference sequence). The CDR3 contains 18 residues. With 1 base clipped from V and 4 bases from J, the junction kept 9 bases outside the gene matches. CDR3 in amino acids: CASSLRTSGSHLADTQYF. The DNA of the CDR3 is TGTGCCAGCAGCTTGAGGACTAGCGGGAGTCATTTGGCAGATACGCAGTATTTT. Filled out from reference TRBV5-5 and TRBJ2-3, the complete variable domain reads DAGVTQSPTHLIKTRGQQVTLRCSPISGHKSVSWYQQVLGQGPQFIFQYYEKEERGRGNFPDRFSARQFPNYSSELNVNALLLGDSALYLCASSLRTSGSHLADTQYFGPGTRLTVL.

This clonotype turned up a few times. V usage is TRBV7-2 and J usage is TRBJ2-1; D call uncertain. Germline values: CDR1 SGHTA, CDR2 FQGNSA. The CDR3 is 11 amino acids. V was shortened by 4 bases and J by 6 bases, with 4 bases between the two germline ends. CDR3 nucleotides: TGTGCCAGCAGCTATCTCAATGAGCAGTTCTTC. This codes for CASSYLNEQFF.

The rearrangement joins TRBV19 to TRBJ1-1; TRBD1 agrees at 10 bases. Germline CDR1 LNHDA, CDR2 SQIVND (reference sequence). The CDR3 is 11 residues long. Trimming at V came to 6 bases and at J to 8 bases, leaving 0 bases not matched to a gene. The CDR3 sequence: CASRGQGEAFF. CDR3 DNA sequence: TGTGCCAGTAGGGGACAGGGGGAAGCTTTCTTT. The complete variable domain, with remaining parts taken from reference TRBV19 and TRBJ1-1, reads DGGITQSPKYLFRKEGQNVTLSCEQNLNHDAMYWYRQDPGQGLRLIYYSQIVNDFQKGDIAEGYSVSREKKESFPLTVTSAQKNPTAFYLCASRGQGEAFFGQGTRLTVV.

To note about this clonotype: An end of the junction does not agree with germline; a read error may underlie this. The chain combines TRBV6-1 with TRBJ1-1; 10 bases fit TRBD1. The CDR3 contains 13 residues. Per germline, CDR1 MNHNS and CDR2 SASEGT. CDR3 sequence (DNA): TGTGCCAGCAGTCTCAACCGGGACAGGGGTGATTACTTT. It encodes CASSLNRDRGDYF.

This rearrangement joins TRBV20-1 to TRBJ2-1; 15 nucleotides line up with TRBD2. The trim removed 4 bases at V and 6 bases at J, leaving 13 bases unmatched. The CDR3 totals 18 residues. CDR1 DFQATT and CDR2 SNEGSKA come from the germline V gene (reference sequence). The CDR3, as DNA: TGCAGTGCTAAGGGACTAGCGGGAGGCCACCTCGGAGGCAATGAGCAGTTCTTC. It specifies CSAKGLAGGHLGGNEQFF.

CDR3 in DNA: TGCGCCAGCAGCCAAGACACCGGGACTAGCTGGACCCAGTACTTC. Translated: CASSQDTGTSWTQYF. V gene TRBV4-3 combines with J gene TRBJ2-5; the match to TRBD2 covers 9 bases. V dropped 0 bases and J dropped 7; count of bases not matched to a gene: 6. Germline assignment: CDR1 LGHNA and CDR2 YSLEER. This CDR3 spans 15 amino acids.

The rearrangement joins TRBV4-1 to TRBJ1-1, with 7 nucleotides matching TRBD1. CDR3 length: 16 residues. Germline V gene lookup returns CDR1 MGHRA and CDR2 YSYEKL. The J segment lost 5 bases and the V segment lost 1 base, leaving 10 bases of the junction unmatched. CDR3 amino acids: CASSQGPTGSGTEAFF. The CDR3, as DNA: TGCGCCAGCAGCCAAGGCCCGACAGGGTCTGGAACTGAAGCTTTCTTT.

This chain uses TRBV7-2 with TRBJ2-7; 9 bases fit TRBD1. Germline V CDR1 and CDR2: SGHTA, FQGNSA. The CDR3 totals 15 residues. After removal of 3 bases from V and 4 bases from J, the junction contained 7 bases not matched to a gene. Here the CDR3 reads CASSFGTGPFYEQYF. The CDR3 DNA reads as TGTGCCAGCAGCTTTGGGACAGGGCCCTTTTACGAGCAGTACTTC.

This clonotype appeared a few times. This chain uses TRBV20-1 with TRBJ2-2; the match to TRBD1 covers 10 bases. There are 13 residues in the CDR3. Germline V gives CDR1 DFQATT, CDR2 SNEGSKA (reference sequence). CDR3 sequence (DNA): TGCAGCGCGGGACAGGGGTACACCGGGGAGCTGTTTTTT. Amino acid sequence: CSAGQGYTGELFF.

This clonotype showed up just a few times. This CDR3 reads CASSLGDFRTDTQYF. Written as DNA, the CDR3 is TGTGCCAGCAGCTTGGGGGACTTTCGCACAGATACGCAGTATTTT. This chain links TRBV5-5 with TRBJ2-3; a weak D match, TRBD2 (6 bases). Trimming took 0 bases from V and 1 from J, leaving 9 bases between them. CDR1 and CDR2 (germline): SGHKS, YYEKEE (reference sequence). The CDR3 is 15 amino acids.